This T cell receptor (beta chain) was identified in a study of blood T cell repertoires in COVID-19 (dated by TCRdb to the early 2020s). For context, the study as a whole: The collaborator samples originated in the United States, Italy and Spain and spanned the acute and convalescent phases of COVID-19. The material from the prospective study consisted of cDNA or gDNA derived from T cells, B-cell-depleted T cells, or PBMCs. Deeply sampled blood TCRbeta repertoires from subjects exposed to, actively infected with, or recovered from COVID-19 were included in the dataset. The repertoires were made available in a free public database intended to serve as a resource for research on the immune response to SARS-CoV-2. Samples were obtained from the ongoing ImmuneRACE study (first 160 participants) and from 1,254 subjects provided by 6 global collaborators. A de-identified subject ID, COVID-19 status, age in years and sex were almost always included in the sample metadata. Where available, HLA class I and class II types were taken from metadata supplied by the sample provider and were not determined by assay-based typing.

What the research found in general, with its limitations: How much clinical and demographic metadata was included differed by source and by participant, and the metadata was provided uncurated.

In regard to this clone: Its antigen has not been determined. No base quality information exists; no much larger clone differs at one position.

The junction shows trimming of 3 bases on V and 5 bases on J, plus 10 bases between the germline ends. CDR1 and CDR2, looked up from the germline V gene, are SGHAT and FQNNGV. The CDR3 contains 13 residues, cysteine and phenylalanine counted. Left in the record is the CDR3 DNA by itself, 39 bases read in frame from the first base. Each collaborating institution followed its own protocols to collect whole blood in K2EDTA tubes. Collaborator samples were shipped for TCRbeta analysis as frozen whole blood, isolated PBMCs, or DNA extracted from either sample type. The immunoSEQ Assay, a bias-controlled multiplex PCR, was used to amplify TCRbeta CDR3 regions from genomic DNA. In the original analysis: The number of nucleated cells in each sample was estimated by amplification of reference gene primers within the assay. To quantify the absolute abundance of each unique TCRbeta CDR3 rearrangement, sequence reads were collapsed and filtered. For each sample, productive Simpson clonality was calculated by taking the square root of Simpson's diversity index across productive rearrangements. TCRdb limited this immuneACCESS table to in-frame rearrangements with V and J called. A share of clones is missing; checked studies link under half to unresolved V genes, and the rest is unexplained. V and J calls and clone size follow that table, whereas D and trimming were derived from the DNA. The sample table holds about 200,000 clones, of which around 80% were seen once. Under 11% of the sample is taken by the ten largest.

The sequenced material came from peripheral blood. The chain uses TRBV11-2 and TRBJ1-1, with TRBD1 tentatively as D gene (6 bases match). The clonotype originates from a woman older than 75 with acute or convalescent COVID-19. The DNA sequence follows: TGTGCCAGCAGCTTGACAGGTGAGACTGAAGCTTTCTTT. Its coded protein is CASSLTGETEAFF.